These 17 T cell receptor beta chains came from one sample sequenced in a study of cytomegalovirus exposure and HLA in healthy donors. The PCR made use of 60 Vbeta and 13 Jbeta primers. Measured with immunoSEQ multiplex PCR; TCRdb has only the in-frame clones, and not every one. Of about 140,000 clones listed, nearly 80% are singletons. Sequenced sample: PBMCs. The receptors come from a woman younger than 45 in good health and CMV-seronegative.

V usage is TRBV28 and J usage is TRBJ1-1; 9 bases fit TRBD1. The CDR3 sequence is 15 residues long. J gave up 1 base and V 5 bases, and 5 bases lay outside the gene matches. CDR1 MDHEN and CDR2 SYDVKM come from the germline V gene. The CDR3, as DNA: TGTGCCAGCAGTCTCCGACAGGGGGAGAACACTGAAGCTTTCTTT. This translates into CASSLRQGENTEAFF. Drawing the rest from reference TRBV28 and TRBJ1-1, the complete variable domain is DVKVTQSSRYLVKRTGEKVFLECVQDMDHENMFWYRQDPGLGLRLIYFSYDVKMKEKGDIPEGYSVSREKKERFSLILESASTNQTSMYLCASSLRQGENTEAFFGQGTRLTVV.

This sequence joins TRBV9 and TRBJ1-1, with D unclear. This CDR3 spans 13 amino acids. V was cut by 2 bases and J by 4 bases, with 9 bases left in between. Germline values: CDR1 SGDLS, CDR2 YYNGEE. CDR3 protein: CASSVRSSTEAFF. CDR3 in DNA: TGTGCCAGCAGCGTCCGGTCGAGCACTGAAGCTTTCTTT.

This clone has just one count. The genes are TRBV6-4 and TRBJ1-2; D call uncertain. Trimming cost V 2 bases and J 8 bases, with 9 bases left between them. CDR1 is MRHNA, CDR2 SNTAGT, per germline. CDR3 length: 12 residues. In DNA, the CDR3 is TGTGCCAGCAGTGACCATATGCGGGGCTACACCTTC. Encoded protein: CASSDHMRGYTF.

The rearrangement uses TRBV4-1 and TRBJ2-2, with 8 nucleotides matching TRBD1. The CDR3 consists of 17 residues. Germline V lookup: CDR1 MGHRA, CDR2 YSYEKL. J was trimmed by 1 base and V by 4 bases; bases with no gene match: 8. The CDR3 reads CASSPDQGAWNTGELFF. The CDR3 DNA reads as TGCGCCAGCAGCCCAGATCAGGGGGCGTGGAACACCGGGGAGCTGTTTTTT.

This chain joins TRBV5-1 and TRBJ1-6; D not certain. CDR3 length: 14 amino acids. V was cut by 4 bases and J by 7 bases, with 12 bases left in between. The germline V gene encodes CDR1 SGHRS and CDR2 YFSETQ. In DNA form, the CDR3 reads TGCGCCAGCAGCACCAGCGGCAGAAATTCACCCCTCCACTTT. Residues: CASSTSGRNSPLHF.

This clone was detected only a few times. This chain uses TRBV6-1 with TRBJ1-5; 10 bases line up with TRBD1. With 3 bases clipped from V and 6 bases from J, the junction kept 5 bases outside the gene matches. CDR3 length equals 15 residues. Per germline, CDR1 MNHNS and CDR2 SASEGT. CDR3 sequence (DNA): TGTGCCAGCAGTGACGGACAGGGGGAGAGTCAGCCCCAGCATTTT. The encoded protein is CASSDGQGESQPQHF.

A remark on this clone: The germline gene is not matched at one end of the junction; a read error may be the cause. Other DNA sequences within the sample encode an identical CDR3. The chain joins TRBV4-2 to TRBJ1-1, with D possibly being TRBD1 (5 bases). This CDR3 is 15 amino acids long. Germline CDR1 LGHNA, CDR2 YNFKEQ. CDR3 nucleotides: TGTGCCAGCAGCCAAGATGGGAGGGAGGACACTGAAGCTTTCTTC. Translated: CASSQDGREDTEAFF.

The rearrangement joins TRBV5-4 to TRBJ2-1, with D possibly TRBD2 on 6 matching bases. Germline lookup yields CDR1 SGHNT and CDR2 YYREEE (reference sequence). Trimming shortened V by 4 bases and J by 7 bases, and 18 bases separated the two germline ends. This CDR3 has 15 residues. The CDR3 reads CASSDGTLRGNEQFF. In DNA, the CDR3 is TGTGCCAGCAGCGATGGGACTCTTAGGGGTAATGAGCAGTTCTTC.

This chain uses TRBV29-1 with TRBJ1-2; 7 positions match TRBD1. Germline CDR1 reads SQVTM; CDR2 reads ANQGSEA. The V segment lost 0 bases and the J segment 4 bases; nucleotides outside the gene matches: 8. The CDR3 consists of 15 residues. The CDR3 loop is CSVEDPWTGLYGYTF. In DNA, the CDR3 is TGCAGCGTTGAAGATCCCTGGACAGGCCTCTATGGCTACACCTTC.

V gene TRBV5-4 combines with J gene TRBJ1-3; D is perhaps TRBD1 (5 bases). Germline V gene lookup returns CDR1 SGHNT and CDR2 YYREEE (reference sequence). This CDR3 contains 16 residues. V lost 3 bases to trimming and J lost 0 bases, with 13 bases between them. DNA of the CDR3: TGTGCCAGCAGCTACGCAGGGCAATCCTCTGGAAACACCATATATTTT. Translation: CASSYAGQSSGNTIYF.

The gene calls are TRBV19 and TRBJ1-1; D uncertain. CDR1 is LNHDA, CDR2 SQIVND, per germline (reference sequence). The CDR3 is 13 residues long. V was cut by 3 bases and J by 6 bases, with 11 bases left in between. The CDR3 here is CASSINAPAEAFF. CDR3 bases: TGTGCCAGTAGTATTAATGCGCCGGCTGAAGCTTTCTTT. Combining the CDR3 with reference TRBV19 and TRBJ1-1 gives the whole variable domain DGGITQSPKYLFRKEGQNVTLSCEQNLNHDAMYWYRQDPGQGLRLIYYSQIVNDFQKGDIAEGYSVSREKKESFPLTVTSAQKNPTAFYLCASSINAPAEAFFGQGTRLTVV.

J is TRBJ2-7 and V is TRBV21-1; TRBD1 is taken as the D call from the table, unchecked against the DNA. TRBV21-1 is described as a pseudogene. The CDR3 contains 14 residues. The CDR3: CASSIGTGFNEQYF. The CDR3 DNA is TGTGCCAGCAGCATTGGGACAGGGTTCAACGAGCAGTACTTC.

This clone was picked up one time. The chain employs TRBV4-1 and TRBJ1-6; no reliable D call. This CDR3 has 17 residues. V lost 0 bases and J lost 0, with 9 bases in between. Germline assignment: CDR1 MGHRA and CDR2 YSYEKL. Written as DNA, the CDR3 is TGCGCCAGCAGCCAAGATATGGAGGGCTCCTATAATTCACCCCTCCACTTT. This codes for CASSQDMEGSYNSPLHF.

The V gene is TRBV11-2, the J gene TRBJ2-7; 7 nucleotides align to TRBD1. The CDR3 covers 16 residues. V dropped 3 bases and J dropped 3; count of bases not matched to a gene: 11. The germline V gene encodes CDR1 SGHAT and CDR2 FQNNGV. The CDR3 DNA follows: TGTGCCAGCAGCTTGGGCGTCGACAGGGCCGTCTACGAGCAGTACTTC. Translation gives CASSLGVDRAVYEQYF.

This clone was seen a handful of times. The chain carries TRBV7-3 and TRBJ2-6, with TRBD1 identical over 7 bases. The trim removed 6 bases at V and 0 bases at J, leaving 8 bases unmatched. Germline V gene lookup returns CDR1 SGHTA and CDR2 FQGTGA. This CDR3 has 17 residues. The CDR3: CASSSRGSSSGANVLTF. The CDR3 coding sequence is TGTGCCAGCAGTTCCAGGGGGTCGTCCTCTGGGGCCAACGTCCTGACTTTC.

This chain links TRBV18 with TRBJ2-6; TRBD1 is a possible D gene (6 bases). The V and J ends lost 3 bases and 0 bases respectively, with 12 bases between them. The CDR3 contains 17 residues. Per germline, CDR1 KGHSH and CDR2 LQKENI. The CDR3 nucleotides are TGTGCCAGCTCACCCCTCAGGGGCAACTCTGGGGCCAACGTCCTGACTTTC. This gives the protein CASSPLRGNSGANVLTF.

The chain employs TRBV19 and TRBJ1-5, with 10 bases lining up with TRBD1. Germline V CDR1 and CDR2: LNHDA, SQIVND (reference sequence). Germline trimming cut 2 bases from V and 5 bases from J; bases unmatched to any gene: 6. The CDR3 has 16 residues. DNA for the CDR3: TGTGCCAGTAGTATATCCGGGACAGGGGAACATCAGCCCCAGCATTTT. As protein: CASSISGTGEHQPQHF.